This T cell receptor (beta chain) was captured by sequencing in a study of T-cell reconstitution after alpha-beta-depleted transplantation in children. Unique molecular identifiers tagged the TCRbeta library. Each CDR3 protein gets one entry after TCRdb re-called the PCR reads with MiXCR. The repertoire holds 200,000 to 300,000 distinct CDR3 sequences, approximately 12% seen once, with roughly 2.6% in the top ten. This clonotype was recorded at least ten times. From germline, CDR1 is SGHRS and CDR2 YFSETQ. The CDR3 sequence is 13 residues long. V was trimmed by 3 bases and J by 3 bases, leaving 10 bases between them.

The clonotype was recovered from a human donor who donated a stem cell graft to a child with acute lymphoblastic leukemia. The chain joins TRBV5-1 to TRBJ2-7; perhaps D is TRBD1 or TRBD2 (5 bases each). The sequencing used PBMCs from the stem cell graft donor, collected from the stem cell graft. The DNA of the CDR3 is TGCGCCAGCAGCTCGGGACCGAACTACGAGCAGTACTTC. This translates into CASSSGPNYEQYF.